This entry describes one T cell receptor (beta chain). The antigen is not known. Time point meaning: baseline, week 1 (first vaccination visit). Treatment in this sample: pre-vaccination baseline after standard-of-care therapy. The data derive from a study of a mutant IDH1 vaccine in newly diagnosed glioma. Study background: The treated group averaged 40.4 years old and was around 62% male, roughly 38% female. Receipt of radiotherapy, temozolomide, or both preceded the study, and most received both. Study-wide points: Pseudoprogression apparently tracked independently of changes in top peripheral T cell clonotypes. A vaccine-induced immune response developed in 93.3% of the patients.

Clones were read by immunoSEQ multiplex PCR, and TCRdb kept only the in-frame ones, dropping some. The sample lists some 21,000 clones, 70% to 85% occurring once. Trimming stripped 0 bases from V and 7 bases from J, with 8 bases between. This CDR3 is built from 14 residues. CDR1 is SGHRS, CDR2 YFSETQ, per germline. This rearrangement joins TRBV5-1 to TRBJ1-6, with a weak D call TRBD1 (6 bases). The specimen comprised PBMCs, sampled from a glioma patient treated with radiotherapy, temozolomide or both. The TCR sequence derives from a man aged 35 to 55 with glioma. The CDR3 here is CASSLGQENSPLHF. In DNA form, the CDR3 reads TGCGCCAGCAGCTTGGGACAGGAGAATTCACCCCTCCACTTT.